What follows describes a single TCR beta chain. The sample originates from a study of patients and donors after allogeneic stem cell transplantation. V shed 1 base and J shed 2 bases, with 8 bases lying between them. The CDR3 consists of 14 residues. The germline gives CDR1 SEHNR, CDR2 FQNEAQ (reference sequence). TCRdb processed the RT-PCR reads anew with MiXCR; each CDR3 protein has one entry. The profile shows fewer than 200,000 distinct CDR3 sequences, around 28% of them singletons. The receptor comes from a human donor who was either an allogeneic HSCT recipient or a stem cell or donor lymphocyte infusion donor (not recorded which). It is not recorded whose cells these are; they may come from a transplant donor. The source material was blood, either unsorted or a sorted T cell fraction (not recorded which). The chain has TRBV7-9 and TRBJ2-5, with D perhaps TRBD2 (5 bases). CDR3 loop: CASSLGSVQETQYF. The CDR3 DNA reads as TGTGCCAGCAGCTTAGGTAGCGTACAAGAGACCCAGTACTTC.